This entry features one TCR beta chain sequence. This sample stems from a study of neoadjuvant anti-PD-1 for oral cavity cancer. Clones were read by immunoSEQ multiplex PCR, and TCRdb kept only the in-frame ones, dropping some. The sample shows over 12,000 clones, 71% of them seen only once. Germline lookup yields CDR1 SGHKS and CDR2 YYEKEE (reference sequence). This CDR3 is built from 15 residues. Trimming took 0 bases from V and 6 from J, leaving 16 bases between them. This rearrangement joins TRBV5-5 to TRBJ2-7, with D unresolved. This clonotype was obtained from a person aged 40 to 85 with oral cavity squamous cell carcinoma. The input for sequencing was PBMCs, taken before nivolumab (anti-PD-1) treatment. In DNA, the CDR3 is TGTGCCAGCAGCTTGGAATCGATACCGCCCCTCGAGCAGTACTTC. As protein: CASSLESIPPLEQYF.